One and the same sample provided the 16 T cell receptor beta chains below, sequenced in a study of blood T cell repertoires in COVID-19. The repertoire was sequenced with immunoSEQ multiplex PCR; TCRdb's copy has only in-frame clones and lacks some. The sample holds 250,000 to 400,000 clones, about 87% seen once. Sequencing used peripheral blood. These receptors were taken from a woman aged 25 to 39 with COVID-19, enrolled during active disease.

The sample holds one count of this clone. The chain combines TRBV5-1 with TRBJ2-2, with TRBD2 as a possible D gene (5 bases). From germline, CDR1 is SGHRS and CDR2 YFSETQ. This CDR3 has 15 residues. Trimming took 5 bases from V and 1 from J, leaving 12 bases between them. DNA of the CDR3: TGCGCCAGCAGGCCGATTGAGGGGAACACCGGGGAGCTGTTTTTT. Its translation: CASRPIEGNTGELFF. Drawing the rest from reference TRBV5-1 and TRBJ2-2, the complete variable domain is KAGVTQTPRYLIKTRGQQVTLSCSPISGHRSVSWYQQTPGQGLQFLFEYFSETQRNKGNFPGRFSGRQFSNSRSEMNVSTLELGDSALYLCASRPIEGNTGELFFGEGSRLTVL.

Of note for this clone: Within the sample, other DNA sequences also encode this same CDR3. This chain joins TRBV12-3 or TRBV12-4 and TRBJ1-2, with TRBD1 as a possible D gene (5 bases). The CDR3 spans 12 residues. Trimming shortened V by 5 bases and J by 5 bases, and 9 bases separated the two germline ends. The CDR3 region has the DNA TGTGCCAGCAGTCTTAGGGGTTATGGCTACACCTTC. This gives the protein CASSLRGYGYTF.

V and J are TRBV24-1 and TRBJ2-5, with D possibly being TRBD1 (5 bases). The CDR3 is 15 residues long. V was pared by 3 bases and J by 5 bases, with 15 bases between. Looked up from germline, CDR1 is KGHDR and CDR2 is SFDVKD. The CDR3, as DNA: TGTGCCACCAGTGATAGGGTGGGGCGAGAGGAGACCCAGTACTTC. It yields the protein CATSDRVGREETQYF.

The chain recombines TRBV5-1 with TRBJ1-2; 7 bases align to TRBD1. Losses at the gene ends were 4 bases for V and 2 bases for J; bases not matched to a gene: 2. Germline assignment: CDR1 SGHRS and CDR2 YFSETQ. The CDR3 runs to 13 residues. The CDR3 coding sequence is TGCGCCAGCAGCGAGGGACAGAACTATGGCTACACCTTC. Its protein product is CASSEGQNYGYTF.

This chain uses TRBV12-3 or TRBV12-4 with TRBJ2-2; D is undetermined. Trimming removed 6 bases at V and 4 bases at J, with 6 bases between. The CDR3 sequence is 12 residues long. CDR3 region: CASRFRTGELFF. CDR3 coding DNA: TGTGCCAGCAGATTCCGCACCGGGGAGCTGTTTTTT.

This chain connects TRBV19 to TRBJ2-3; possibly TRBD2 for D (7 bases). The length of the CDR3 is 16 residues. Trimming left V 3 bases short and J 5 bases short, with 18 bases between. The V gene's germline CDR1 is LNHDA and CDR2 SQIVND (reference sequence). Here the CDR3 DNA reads TGTGCCAGTAGTATTAGGTCGGGGGGCGAGAGAGATACGCAGTATTTT. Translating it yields CASSIRSGGERDTQYF.

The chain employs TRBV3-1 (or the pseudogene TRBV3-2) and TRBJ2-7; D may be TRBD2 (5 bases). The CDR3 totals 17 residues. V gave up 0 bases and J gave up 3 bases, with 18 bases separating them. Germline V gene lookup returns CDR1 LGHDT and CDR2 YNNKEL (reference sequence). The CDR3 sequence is CASSQDDLGVPYYEQYF. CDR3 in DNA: TGTGCCAGCAGCCAAGATGATCTCGGGGTGCCCTACTACGAGCAGTACTTC.

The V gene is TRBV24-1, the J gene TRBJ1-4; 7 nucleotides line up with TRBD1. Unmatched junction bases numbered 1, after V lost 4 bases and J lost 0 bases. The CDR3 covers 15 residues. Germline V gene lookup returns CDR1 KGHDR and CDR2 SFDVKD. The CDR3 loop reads CATSDGTATNEKLFF. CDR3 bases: TGTGCCACCAGTGACGGGACAGCAACTAATGAAAAACTGTTTTTT.

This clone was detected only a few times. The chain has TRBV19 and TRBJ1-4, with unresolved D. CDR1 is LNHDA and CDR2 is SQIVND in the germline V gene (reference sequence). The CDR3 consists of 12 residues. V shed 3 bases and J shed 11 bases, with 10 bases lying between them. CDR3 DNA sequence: TGTGCCAGTAGTATCGCGGGTGGGAAACTGTTTTTT. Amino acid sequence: CASSIAGGKLFF. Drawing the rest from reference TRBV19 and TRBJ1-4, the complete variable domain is DGGITQSPKYLFRKEGQNVTLSCEQNLNHDAMYWYRQDPGQGLRLIYYSQIVNDFQKGDIAEGYSVSREKKESFPLTVTSAQKNPTAFYLCASSIAGGKLFFGSGTQLSVL.

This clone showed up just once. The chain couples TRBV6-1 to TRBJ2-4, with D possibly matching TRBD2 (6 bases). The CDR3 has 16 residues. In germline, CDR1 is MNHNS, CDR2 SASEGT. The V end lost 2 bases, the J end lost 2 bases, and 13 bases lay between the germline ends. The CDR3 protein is CASSELTSLSKNIQYF. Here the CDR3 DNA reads TGTGCCAGCAGTGAACTAACTAGCTTATCCAAAAACATTCAGTACTTC.

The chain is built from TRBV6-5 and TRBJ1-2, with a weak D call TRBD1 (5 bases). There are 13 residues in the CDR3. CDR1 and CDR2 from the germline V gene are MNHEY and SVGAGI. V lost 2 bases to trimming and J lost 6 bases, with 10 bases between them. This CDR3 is CASSYPGYHGYTF. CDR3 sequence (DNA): TGTGCCAGCAGTTACCCAGGGTATCATGGCTACACCTTC.

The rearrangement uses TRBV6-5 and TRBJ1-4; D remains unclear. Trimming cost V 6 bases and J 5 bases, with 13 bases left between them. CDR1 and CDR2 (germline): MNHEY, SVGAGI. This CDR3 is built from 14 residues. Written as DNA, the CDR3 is TGTGCCAGCAGGGCGGGCAACTCCAATGAAAAACTGTTTTTT. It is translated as CASRAGNSNEKLFF.

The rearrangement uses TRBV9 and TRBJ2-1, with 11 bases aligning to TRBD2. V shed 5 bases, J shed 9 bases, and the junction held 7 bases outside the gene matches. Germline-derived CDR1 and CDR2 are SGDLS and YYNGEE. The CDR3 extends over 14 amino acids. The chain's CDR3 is CASSKTSGEPEQFF. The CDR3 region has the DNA TGTGCCAGCAGTAAGACTAGCGGGGAGCCTGAGCAGTTCTTC.

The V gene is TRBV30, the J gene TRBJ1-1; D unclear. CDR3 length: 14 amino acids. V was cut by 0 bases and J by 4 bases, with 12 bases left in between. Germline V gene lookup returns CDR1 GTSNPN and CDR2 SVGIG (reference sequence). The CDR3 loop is CAWSVGGWATEAFF. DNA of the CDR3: TGTGCCTGGAGTGTTGGAGGGTGGGCCACTGAAGCTTTCTTT.

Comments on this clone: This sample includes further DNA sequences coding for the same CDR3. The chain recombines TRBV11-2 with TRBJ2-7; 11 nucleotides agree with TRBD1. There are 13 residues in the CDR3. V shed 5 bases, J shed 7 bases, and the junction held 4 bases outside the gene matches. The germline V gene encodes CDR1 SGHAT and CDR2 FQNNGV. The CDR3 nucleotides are TGTGCCAGCAGCCGGGACAGGGGGTATGAGCAGTACGTC. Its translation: CASSRDRGYEQYV.

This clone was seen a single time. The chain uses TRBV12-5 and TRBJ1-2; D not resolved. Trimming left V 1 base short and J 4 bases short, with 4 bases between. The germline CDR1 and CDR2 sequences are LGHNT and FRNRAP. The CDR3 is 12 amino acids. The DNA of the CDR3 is TGTGCTAGTGGTTTGGCTCTCTATGGCTACACCTTC. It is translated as CASGLALYGYTF.